This TCR beta chain appears in the sequencing data of a study of CD8+ T cells in alopecia areata. TCR sequencing used cDNA made by reverse transcription of extracted RNA. Here immunoSEQ multiplex PCR was the method, and the copy in TCRdb shows in-frame clones only, minus some. This sample has about 200,000 clones, with more than 50% found just once. Study-wide findings and caveats: Possibly because of HLA-related factors, TCR sharing was less clear across patients than in mice.

This clone was seen only a few times. Its antigen is undetermined. This clonotype was obtained from a human donor in good health. Input material: CD8+ T cells sorted from blood.

CDR3 region: CSAGGSGANTMGQFF. The CDR3 region has the DNA TGCAGCGCCGGGGGTAGCGGGGCTAATACAATGGGGCAGTTCTTC. V gene TRBV29-1 combines with J gene TRBJ2-1, with 8 positions matching TRBD2. The germline V gene encodes CDR1 SQVTM and CDR2 ANQGSEA. Trimming at V came to 7 bases and at J to 12 bases, leaving 20 bases not matched to a gene. The CDR3 is made up of 15 amino acids.